The 8 T cell receptor beta chains below were found in one sample sequenced in a study of T cell responses to AZD1222 COVID-19 vaccine. TCRdb's table, derived via immunoSEQ multiplex PCR, lists solely in-frame clones and lacks some. The profile shows some 110,000 clones, roughly 82% of them singletons. Sequencing used peripheral blood, obtained on day 0 of AZD1222 vaccination. The source is an adult in good health.

The rearrangement uses TRBV5-1 and TRBJ1-1, with 8 bases fitting TRBD1. Germline values: CDR1 SGHRS, CDR2 YFSETQ. This CDR3 has 13 amino acids. V was pared by 5 bases and J by 4 bases, with 4 bases of the junction left unmatched. CDR3 amino acids: CASSLTGVTEAFF. The CDR3, as DNA: TGCGCCAGCAGTTTGACAGGGGTCACTGAAGCTTTCTTT.

V gene TRBV14 combines with J gene TRBJ1-6; D remains unclear. The CDR3 sequence is 14 residues long. Germline V gene sequence: CDR1 SGHDN, CDR2 FVKESK. V was trimmed by 0 bases and J by 6 bases, leaving 6 bases between them. The CDR3 spells CASSQEATNSPLHF. In nucleotides, the CDR3 is TGTGCCAGCAGCCAAGAGGCTACTAATTCACCCCTCCACTTT.

V gene TRBV7-2 combines with J gene TRBJ2-7; 8 positions agree with TRBD2. The germline CDR1 and CDR2 sequences are SGHTA and FQGNSA. This CDR3 comprises 16 residues. Unmatched junction bases numbered 9, after V lost 5 bases and J lost 0 bases. In nucleotides, the CDR3 is TGTGCCAGCAGCCCCCGGTCGGGACTAGGCTCCTACGAGCAGTACTTC. This translates into CASSPRSGLGSYEQYF.

The rearrangement uses TRBV6-2 or TRBV6-3 and TRBJ2-7; 10 bases are shared with TRBD2. CDR3 length: 17 residues. V shed 6 bases, J shed 3 bases, and the junction held 14 bases outside the gene matches. Looked up from germline, CDR1 is MNHEY and CDR2 is SVGEGT. The CDR3 DNA reads TGTGCCAGCAGCAAATCCCTCCTGCTAGCGGGGGACTACGAGCAGTACTTC. This gives the protein CASSKSLLLAGDYEQYF.

The V gene is TRBV6-2 or TRBV6-3, the J gene TRBJ1-1; no clear D. Trimming left V 3 bases short and J 4 bases short, with 9 bases between. The CDR3 covers 13 residues. Germline V CDR1 and CDR2: MNHEY, SVGEGT. The CDR3, as DNA: TGTGCCAGCAGTTATGAGGGAGGCACTGAAGCTTTCTTT. Amino acid sequence: CASSYEGGTEAFF.

V is TRBV9 and J is TRBJ2-1; unclear D gene. Germline CDR1 and CDR2: SGDLS and YYNGEE. Trimming left V 4 bases short and J 6 bases short, with 20 bases between. The CDR3 has 16 amino acids. The CDR3 nucleotides read TGTGCCAGCAGCACCGACTTCCGGGCCTCGGCCAATGAGCAGTTCTTC. As protein: CASSTDFRASANEQFF.

This sequence joins TRBV5-6 and TRBJ1-2; D not resolved. V lost 4 bases and J 3 bases, leaving 16 bases between the germline ends. Germline CDR1 is SGHDT and CDR2 is YYEEEE. CDR3 length equals 15 residues. CDR3 residues: CASSPLNGRDYGYTF. The CDR3 bases are TGTGCCAGCAGCCCGCTAAACGGGAGGGACTATGGCTACACCTTC.

This clone appeared a few times. The V gene is TRBV7-8, the J gene TRBJ1-5; tentatively, D is TRBD1 (5 bases). This CDR3 has 16 amino acids. Trimming shortened V by 5 bases and J by 7 bases, and 21 bases separated the two germline ends. CDR1 and CDR2 (germline): SGHVS, FQNEAQ. CDR3 nucleotides: TGTGCCAGCAGCCCCATCAGAACGGGGGGGTTGCAGCCCCAGCATTTT. As protein: CASSPIRTGGLQPQHF.